A selection of T cell receptor beta chains follows, all from one sample in a study of shared clonotypes between healthy human individuals. Clones were read by immunoSEQ multiplex PCR, and TCRdb kept only the in-frame ones, dropping some. The data contain roughly 2 million clones, 85% to 95% of them singletons. Sequenced input: naive CD8+ T cells sorted from blood. The receptors were gathered from a man aged 18 to 30 in good health. The CDR3 runs from the conserved cysteine through the conserved F or W. Each record gives: clone size, V gene, D gene, J gene, CDR3 DNA, CDR3 protein. A D gene is named only where the DNA matches it firmly. Size is stated for part of the rows, as once, few or many counts, or as a class when the clone is expanded.

clone_size: -; v_call: TRBV19; d_call: -; j_call: TRBJ1-5; cdr3_nt: TGTGCCAGTAGTATAGCTCCAGGGTCAATTCAGCCCCAGCATTTT; cdr3_aa: CASSIAPGSIQPQHF
clone_size: -; v_call: TRBV9; d_call: TRBD2; j_call: TRBJ2-6; cdr3_nt: TGTGCCAGCAGCGTCGGAGAAACGGGAGGGCGTGGGGCCAACGTCCTGACTTTC; cdr3_aa: CASSVGETGGRGANVLTF
clone_size: -; v_call: TRBV30; d_call: -; j_call: TRBJ1-6; cdr3_nt: TGTGCCTGGAGTCCAGACTGGAGCTCCTATAATTCACCCCTCCACTTT; cdr3_aa: CAWSPDWSSYNSPLHF
clone_size: -; v_call: TRBV14; d_call: TRBD2; j_call: TRBJ2-7; cdr3_nt: TGTGCCAGCAGCCAAGAGTCTGGACTAGCGGGGATAAAGCAGTACTTC; cdr3_aa: CASSQESGLAGIKQYF
clone_size: once; v_call: TRBV7-6; d_call: TRBD1; j_call: TRBJ2-7; cdr3_nt: TGTGCCAGCAGCCCTGGACAGGGCTACGAGCAGTACTTC; cdr3_aa: CASSPGQGYEQYF
clone_size: -; v_call: TRBV5-5; d_call: TRBD1; j_call: TRBJ2-7; cdr3_nt: TGTGCCAGCAGCTTCACAGGGGGCGAGCAGTACTTC; cdr3_aa: CASSFTGGEQYF
clone_size: -; v_call: TRBV2; d_call: -; j_call: TRBJ1-4; cdr3_nt: TGTGCCAGCAGTGACCCCCGAGGTGTCAGGGCAACTAATGAAAAACTGTTTTTT; cdr3_aa: CASSDPRGVRATNEKLFF
clone_size: -; v_call: TRBV4-3; d_call: -; j_call: TRBJ1-3; cdr3_nt: TGCGCCAGCAGCCAAGATCAGGCGTACTCTGGAAACACCATATATTTT; cdr3_aa: CASSQDQAYSGNTIYF
clone_size: -; v_call: TRBV7-9; d_call: -; j_call: TRBJ2-7; cdr3_nt: TGTGCCAGCAGCTTAGAGGGTTCTCCTTCCTACGAGCAGTACTTC; cdr3_aa: CASSLEGSPSYEQYF
clone_size: -; v_call: TRBV30; d_call: -; j_call: TRBJ1-1; cdr3_nt: TGTGCCTGGAGTTATTCACAGGGCAGAACTGAAGCTTTCTTT; cdr3_aa: CAWSYSQGRTEAFF
clone_size: -; v_call: TRBV6-5; d_call: TRBD1; j_call: TRBJ2-7; cdr3_nt: TGTGCCAGCAGTCCTGGGACAGTGAACGAGCAGTACTTC; cdr3_aa: CASSPGTVNEQYF
clone_size: -; v_call: TRBV27; d_call: -; j_call: TRBJ1-1; cdr3_nt: TGTGCCACATCGGAGGCCCGGTTTAGGGCAGGGGTGAACACTGAAGCTTTCTTT; cdr3_aa: CATSEARFRAGVNTEAFF
clone_size: -; v_call: TRBV6-1; d_call: -; j_call: TRBJ1-6; cdr3_nt: TGTGCCAGCATGAGTCTCAGAATGGATTCACCCCTCCACTTT; cdr3_aa: CASMSLRMDSPLHF
clone_size: -; v_call: TRBV9; d_call: -; j_call: TRBJ1-1; cdr3_nt: TGTGCCAGCAGCGTTGGGGGGCGAACTGAAGCTTTCTTT; cdr3_aa: CASSVGGRTEAFF
clone_size: once; v_call: TRBV30; d_call: -; j_call: TRBJ2-3; cdr3_nt: TGTGCCTGGAGTATCGTTGGGAGCACAGATACGCAGTATTTT; cdr3_aa: CAWSIVGSTDTQYF
clone_size: -; v_call: TRBV7-9; d_call: -; j_call: TRBJ1-1; cdr3_nt: TGTGCCAGCAGCTTAGGACAGAACACTGAAGCTTTCTTT; cdr3_aa: CASSLGQNTEAFF
clone_size: -; v_call: TRBV5-6; d_call: -; j_call: TRBJ2-7; cdr3_nt: TGTGCCAGCAGCTATGGAGGAGATCCCTACGAGCAGTACTTC; cdr3_aa: CASSYGGDPYEQYF
clone_size: -; v_call: TRBV6-1; d_call: -; j_call: TRBJ1-2; cdr3_nt: TGTGCCAGCAGTGAAGTGGGTCCGCATGGCTACACCTTC; cdr3_aa: CASSEVGPHGYTF
clone_size: -; v_call: TRBV29-1; d_call: -; j_call: TRBJ2-1; cdr3_nt: TGCAGCGTAGCTAGCCTCCTGCTTGAACAGTTCTTC; cdr3_aa: CSVASLLLEQFF
clone_size: once; v_call: TRBV7-3; d_call: TRBD1; j_call: TRBJ1-4; cdr3_nt: TGTGCCAGCAGCTCTCGCAGGGGGGTCGAAAAACTGTTTTTT; cdr3_aa: CASSSRRGVEKLFF
clone_size: -; v_call: TRBV9; d_call: -; j_call: TRBJ2-4; cdr3_nt: TGTGCCAGCAGCCATTCAACCGGCTTACTAGCCAAAAACATTCAGTACTTC; cdr3_aa: CASSHSTGLLAKNIQYF
clone_size: few; v_call: TRBV7-6; d_call: -; j_call: TRBJ1-3; cdr3_nt: TGTGCCAGCAGGGCCGACTCTGGAAACACCATATATTTT; cdr3_aa: CASRADSGNTIYF
clone_size: -; v_call: TRBV27; d_call: TRBD1; j_call: TRBJ1-2; cdr3_nt: TGTGCCAGCAGTTTTGGACAGGGGGCAACTGGAGGCTACACCTTC; cdr3_aa: CASSFGQGATGGYTF
clone_size: -; v_call: TRBV4-3; d_call: TRBD1; j_call: TRBJ2-6; cdr3_nt: TGCGCCAGCAGCCAAGGGGGACAGGGGGTGGAAGGGGCCAACGTCCTGACTTTC; cdr3_aa: CASSQGGQGVEGANVLTF
clone_size: -; v_call: TRBV28; d_call: -; j_call: TRBJ2-2; cdr3_nt: TGTGCCAGCAGTTCGAGCGGGGGGGAGCTGTTTTTT; cdr3_aa: CASSSSGGELFF
clone_size: -; v_call: TRBV27; d_call: -; j_call: TRBJ1-1; cdr3_nt: TGTGCCAGCAGTTTGCTCCAGATACCCACTGAAGCTTTCTTT; cdr3_aa: CASSLLQIPTEAFF
clone_size: -; v_call: TRBV7-8; d_call: -; j_call: TRBJ2-5; cdr3_nt: TGTGCCAGCAGCCCCGGTGGGGGGCTCGAGACCCAGTACTTC; cdr3_aa: CASSPGGGLETQYF